These 28 T cell receptor beta chains share one sample of origin, sequenced in a study of Graves' ophthalmopathy and Graves' hyperthyroidism. Amplified TCR beta CDR3 regions were obtained using RNA transcripts as template. Second-round multiplex PCR followed a first-round RT-PCR using HTBI primers. TCRdb reprocessed the multiplex PCR reads with MiXCR, giving one entry per CDR3 protein. This table holds roughly 400,000 distinct CDR3 sequences, around 16% found once. Sequencing input: peripheral blood. These receptors came from a woman aged 18-29 years with Graves' ophthalmopathy.

This clonotype came up many times. This chain links TRBV28 with TRBJ2-7; D may be TRBD2 (5 bases). The germline gives CDR1 MDHEN, CDR2 SYDVKM. Trimming cost V 7 bases and J 0 bases, with 13 bases left between them. CDR3 length equals 14 residues. CDR3 region: CASNAGRSSYEQYF. In nucleotides, the CDR3 is TGTGCCAGCAATGCGGGCCGAAGCTCCTACGAGCAGTACTTC.

This clonotype was seen at least ten times. The rearrangement links TRBV28 to TRBJ1-5; perhaps TRBD1 as D (5 bases). The V and J ends lost 2 bases and 5 bases respectively, with 10 bases between them. Germline V gene sequence: CDR1 MDHEN, CDR2 SYDVKM. The CDR3 consists of 14 residues. The CDR3 nucleotides are TGTGCCAGCAGTTTAGCGGCAGGGCATCAGCCCCAGCATTTT. Translating gives CASSLAAGHQPQHF.

This clonotype was picked up a small number of times. The chain has TRBV2 and TRBJ2-5, with D perhaps TRBD2 (5 bases). The germline V gene has CDR1 SNHLY and CDR2 FYNNEI. CDR3 length: 14 residues. The germline V and J ends were trimmed by 4 bases and 0 bases, with 9 bases remaining between them. Written as DNA, the CDR3 is TGTGCCAGCAGTGTGGAGGTGTACCAAGAGACCCAGTACTTC. Its protein product is CASSVEVYQETQYF.

This clonotype was seen repeatedly, ten times or more. This chain uses TRBV7-9 with TRBJ2-2; D not resolved. The V end lost 3 bases, the J end lost 2 bases, and 7 bases lay between the germline ends. Germline V lookup: CDR1 SEHNR, CDR2 FQNEAQ (reference sequence). The length of the CDR3 is 14 residues. The CDR3 sequence is CASSFAANTGELFF. CDR3 in DNA: TGTGCCAGCAGCTTTGCCGCAAACACCGGGGAGCTGTTTTTT.

The chain joins TRBV6-5 to TRBJ2-5, with D uncertain. Germline values: CDR1 MNHEY, CDR2 SVGAGI. V was clipped by 0 bases and J by 7 bases, with 15 bases between them. CDR3 length: 15 amino acids. Written as DNA, the CDR3 is TGTGCCAGCAGTTACTCGACGGGTCTGAGTGGGACCCAGTACTTC. Translation: CASSYSTGLSGTQYF.

This chain links TRBV6-1 with TRBJ2-7; no clear D. The germline V gene has CDR1 MNHNS and CDR2 SASEGT. The V end lost 7 bases, the J end lost 5 bases, and 24 bases lay between the germline ends. The CDR3 consists of 16 residues. This CDR3 is CASMYTNSPPIDEQYF. CDR3 in DNA: TGTGCCAGCATGTACACCAACTCCCCGCCGATTGACGAGCAGTACTTC.

This clonotype was seen only once. This chain uses TRBV11-2 with TRBJ1-1; no clear D gene. CDR1 is SGHAT and CDR2 is FQNNGV in the germline V gene. The CDR3 spans 14 residues. V was clipped by 0 bases and J by 8 bases, with 13 bases between them. The CDR3 coding sequence is TGTGCCAGCAGCTTAGAAGGGCTGGGTCTGGAAGCTTTCTTT. This codes for CASSLEGLGLEAFF.

This clonotype was found many times. The rearrangement joins TRBV5-6 to TRBJ1-5, with 8 bases that match TRBD1. This CDR3 has 15 amino acids. Germline loops: CDR1 SGHDT, CDR2 YYEEEE. The junction had 11 bases not matched to a gene; V was cut back by 2 bases and J by 10 bases. The CDR3 is CASSFIEGQAGPQHF. In DNA form, the CDR3 reads TGTGCCAGCAGCTTCATCGAGGGACAGGCTGGCCCCCAGCATTTT.

This rearrangement joins TRBV4-1 to TRBJ2-3; D is unclear. Germline V gene sequence: CDR1 MGHRA, CDR2 YSYEKL. Between the trimmed V and J ends, which lost 4 bases and 2 bases, there was a span of 10 bases. The CDR3 has 14 residues. CDR3 loop: CASSPWGFTDTQYF. DNA for the CDR3: TGCGCCAGCAGCCCATGGGGATTCACAGATACGCAGTATTTT.

The chain combines TRBV6-5 with TRBJ1-5, with 8 bases matching TRBD1. CDR1 is MNHEY and CDR2 is SVGAGI in the germline V gene. V lost 4 bases and J lost 7; bases outside the gene matches: 6. This CDR3 has 14 residues. CDR3 in DNA: TGTGCCAGCAGTTCAGACAGGGGCGGCCAGCCCCAGCATTTT. This sequence encodes CASSSDRGGQPQHF.

This clonotype was counted between two and nine times. The V gene is TRBV28, the J gene TRBJ2-7; D is possibly TRBD1 or TRBD2 (5 bases each). The CDR3 contains 16 residues. V lost 6 bases and J lost 0, with 18 bases in between. Per germline, CDR1 MDHEN and CDR2 SYDVKM. The CDR3 spells CASRDLRDLGSYEQYF. The CDR3 nucleotides read TGTGCCAGCAGAGATCTCCGGGACCTCGGCTCCTACGAGCAGTACTTC.

This clonotype was detected many times. The DNA of the CDR3 is TGCGCCAGCAGCCCGCCGGGACAGGGACACACTGAAGCTTTCTTT. Residues: CASSPPGQGHTEAFF. The J gene is TRBJ1-1, the V gene TRBV5-1, with 9 bases lining up with TRBD1. The CDR3 consists of 15 residues. V trimming: 4 bases; J trimming: 3 bases; junction bases outside the gene matches: 7. Germline CDR1 SGHRS, CDR2 YFSETQ.

This clonotype was counted at least ten times. The chain combines TRBV19 with TRBJ1-5, with D maybe TRBD1 (5 bases). This CDR3 is built from 14 residues. Germline values: CDR1 LNHDA, CDR2 SQIVND (reference sequence). The V gene lost 3 bases and the J gene lost 7 bases, with 13 bases spanning the gap. The CDR3 DNA reads as TGTGCCAGTAGTATTCGGGGGATGGGGCAGCCCCAGCATTTT. This translates into CASSIRGMGQPQHF.

The CDR3 DNA reads TGTGCTAGTGGTTTGGTACAGGGGTATCAGCCCCAGCATTTT. This codes for CASGLVQGYQPQHF. This chain connects TRBV12-5 to TRBJ1-5, with TRBD1 identical over 7 bases. Germline CDR1 is LGHNT and CDR2 is FRNRAP. CDR3 length: 14 amino acids. V trimming: 0 bases; J trimming: 5 bases; junction bases outside the gene matches: 1.

This clonotype has at least ten counts. As DNA, the CDR3 is TGTGCCAGTCTGGGACAGGGAAAAGGCGAAGCTTTCTTT. Translated: CASLGQGKGEAFF. The gene calls are TRBV19 and TRBJ1-1, with 9 bases aligning to TRBD1. J gave up 8 bases and V 8 bases, and 9 bases lay outside the gene matches. The CDR3 consists of 13 residues. CDR1 and CDR2 (germline): LNHDA, SQIVND (reference sequence).

The chain recombines TRBV18 with TRBJ1-1; D gene uncertain. The CDR3 is 16 amino acids. V was trimmed by 6 bases and J by 0 bases, leaving 17 bases between them. Germline lookup yields CDR1 KGHSH and CDR2 LQKENI. The CDR3 region is CASSRRAQLMNTEAFF. CDR3 sequence (DNA): TGTGCCAGCTCCCGGAGGGCGCAACTGATGAACACTGAAGCTTTCTTT.

This clonotype was seen ten or more times. The chain is built from TRBV4-3 and TRBJ2-5; maybe TRBD2 (5 bases). CDR3 length: 15 residues. Trimming removed 1 base from V and 5 bases from J, with 14 bases in between. Germline assignment: CDR1 LGHNA and CDR2 YSLEER. CDR3 nucleotide sequence: TGCGCCAGCAGCCAAGCTTTGCGGGTCTCGGAGACCCAGTACTTC. Protein sequence: CASSQALRVSETQYF.

This clonotype was seen a handful of times. The chain uses TRBV18 and TRBJ1-1; no definite D call. CDR1 and CDR2 (germline): KGHSH, LQKENI. Deletions cut 11 bases from V and 3 bases from J, with 13 bases between. The length of the CDR3 is 12 residues. The CDR3 is CAATGGDTEAFF. Here the CDR3 DNA reads TGTGCCGCTACGGGTGGGGACACTGAAGCTTTCTTT.

This clonotype has a count of ten or more. V and J are TRBV6-2 or TRBV6-3 and TRBJ2-7, with D perhaps TRBD1 (5 bases). The length of the CDR3 is 13 residues. Trimming stripped 7 bases from V and 4 bases from J, with 14 bases between. Germline loops: CDR1 MNHEY, CDR2 SVGEGT. CDR3 loop: CASISDRWYEQYF. DNA of the CDR3: TGTGCCAGCATCTCAGACAGATGGTACGAGCAGTACTTC.

This clonotype was detected many times. J is TRBJ1-1 and V is TRBV6-2 or TRBV6-3, with 7 positions matching TRBD1. The germline gives CDR1 MNHEY, CDR2 SVGEGT. Unmatched junction bases numbered 13, after V lost 0 bases and J lost 3 bases. The CDR3 loop spans 18 amino acids. CDR3 bases: TGTGCCAGCAGTTACTCTCGGGGAGGACAGGCCTACCACACTGAAGCTTTCTTT. This gives the protein CASSYSRGGQAYHTEAFF.

The rearrangement joins TRBV6-2 or TRBV6-3 to TRBJ2-4; the match to TRBD1 covers 11 bases. V was pared by 6 bases and J by 1 base, with 5 bases of the junction left unmatched. The CDR3 extends over 16 amino acids. CDR1 and CDR2 (germline): MNHEY, SVGEGT. Here the CDR3 DNA reads TGTGCCAGCAGGGGGACAGGGGGGGTTGCCAAAAACATTCAGTACTTC. Translation gives CASRGTGGVAKNIQYF.

There are many counts of this clonotype. The chain combines TRBV6-2 or TRBV6-3 with TRBJ1-1; a possible D gene is TRBD1 (6 bases). Trimming took off 3 bases at V and 1 base at J, with 12 bases between the two ends. Germline V gene sequence: CDR1 MNHEY, CDR2 SVGEGT. This CDR3 spans 15 amino acids. The chain's CDR3 is CASSYTGHQNTEAFF. The CDR3 nucleotides read TGTGCCAGCAGTTATACGGGACACCAGAACACTGAAGCTTTCTTT.

In this sample, this clonotype turned up many times. This may be a read error, as it is one base from a much larger clone. The chain uses TRBV24-1 and TRBJ2-7; D remains unclear. The CDR3 spans 13 residues. Germline lookup yields CDR1 KGHDR and CDR2 SFDVKD. In nucleotides, the CDR3 is TGTGCCACCAGTGATGGGTCGGGTTACGAGCAGTGCTTC. Amino acids: CATSDGSGYEQCF.

V usage is TRBV6-1 and J usage is TRBJ2-7; TRBD2 matches 11 bases. The CDR3 spans 13 residues. The junction had 5 bases not matched to a gene; V was cut back by 3 bases and J by 10 bases. The germline gives CDR1 MNHNS, CDR2 SASEGT. CDR3 residues: CASSDGLAGPQYF. In DNA form, the CDR3 reads TGTGCCAGCAGTGACGGACTAGCGGGTCCTCAGTACTTC.

Many counts were recorded for this clonotype. V and J are TRBV28 and TRBJ1-2; 8 nucleotides match TRBD1. There are 14 residues in the CDR3. Germline lookup yields CDR1 MDHEN and CDR2 SYDVKM. V lost 3 bases to trimming and J lost 6 bases; unmatched junction nucleotides: 6. The CDR3 reads CASSFATGGDGYTF. The DNA of the CDR3 is TGTGCCAGCAGTTTTGCCACAGGGGGGGATGGCTACACCTTC.

This clonotype was detected many times. This rearrangement joins TRBV6-5 to TRBJ2-7; 7 bases fit TRBD1. Trimming removed 4 bases from V and 6 bases from J; junction bases left unmatched: 9. There are 14 residues in the CDR3. CDR1 is MNHEY and CDR2 is SVGAGI in the germline V gene. DNA of the CDR3: TGTGCCAGCAGTTTAAACAGGGGTTCTTCCGAGCAGTACTTC. The encoded protein is CASSLNRGSSEQYF.

This clonotype has a count of ten or more. The chain uses TRBV11-2 and TRBJ2-5; tentatively, D is TRBD2 (6 bases). The V and J ends lost 8 bases and 5 bases respectively, with 12 bases between them. Germline V lookup: CDR1 SGHAT, CDR2 FQNNGV. The CDR3 is 12 amino acids. As DNA, the CDR3 is TGTGCCAGCCGGGGGTCGGGCGAGACCCAGTACTTC. It encodes CASRGSGETQYF.

This clonotype has a count of ten or more. The rearrangement uses TRBV4-3 and TRBJ1-1; no definite D call. V was trimmed by 3 bases and J by 1 base, leaving 6 bases between them. The CDR3 length is 13 residues. Germline CDR1 and CDR2: LGHNA and YSLEER. Here the CDR3 DNA reads TGCGCCAGCAGCCACTACAAGAACACTGAAGCTTTCTTT. Translating it yields CASSHYKNTEAFF.